This T cell receptor (beta chain) was obtained from a study of blood T cells in healthy people across ages (dated by TCRdb to between 2014 and 2017). About the full investigation: In model experiments, template switching captured roughly one uniquely barcoded TCR beta cDNA molecule for every two T cells. Using deep sequencing normalized with unique cDNA molecular identifiers, the study measured how TCR beta repertoire diversity changes with age. The study analyzed two additional independent replicas of 1 million unique cDNA reads from the same blood draw for two donors, one aged 18 to 30 and one aged 80 or older. Four age groups were formed from the donors: young (average approximately 16 years), middle-aged (around 37), aged (around 68) and long-lived (82).

Library preparation employed 5' RACE. The listed sequencing device is Illumina HiSeq 2500. A second roughly 7 to 11 cycle PCR used a sample-barcoded 5' primer and a J-beta primer mix. Each TCR beta cDNA molecule received a unique molecular identifier from a template-switch 5' adaptor carrying 12 random nucleotides. At least 3 million CDR3-containing paired-end reads were obtained from each sample. The Mint cDNA synthesis kit, primed by a TRBC-specific oligonucleotide, was used to synthesize first-strand cDNA from all RNA. Following uracil-DNA glycosylase treatment, all cDNA underwent a first 18-cycle PCR with the universal primers M1SS and BC2_uni_R. As for how the authors treated the data: For normalization, 1 million high-quality reads were randomly selected from each sample, with every read carrying a distinct molecular identifier. Reads sharing molecular identifiers were discarded rather than binned into consensus sequences. MiTCR, with a Q25 quality threshold and the strictest error-elimination algorithm, was used for CDR3 identification, clonotype clustering and error correction. A nonparametric unseen species model using Euler transformation provided a lower-bound estimate of total TCR beta diversity. The public reads were run again by TCRdb, first through fastp at Q25 and then through MiXCR, and only productive beta chains were kept. Every CDR3 protein is listed once, alongside the most common genes and DNA of its rows. The V and J calls, along with clone size, are taken from TCRdb and not from the paper's own processing. In this sample the table shows over 750,000 distinct CDR3 sequences, roughly 25% of which occur a single time. The ten largest clones take up 9.4% of the sample.

Study-wide conclusions, independent of this receptor: Compared with the aged group, the long-lived group had more naive CD4+ T cells, fewer expanded clones and increased TCR diversity, suggesting age selection. Bulk unsorted PBMC profiling prevented conclusive comparison of naive and antigen-experienced compartments. Because donor CMV infection status was unknown, age-related changes in expanded clonotypes were potentially confounded. Observed TCR beta diversity per million T cells fell roughly linearly with age, and a significant reduction was already apparent by age about 36. Estimates of total diversity based on one million sequenced T cells were regarded as lower bounds and as underestimates. A strong correlation was found between observed TCR beta diversity and the percentage of naive T cells measured by flow cytometry.

V loses 3 bases, J loses 0 bases, and the germline ends lie 4 bases apart. The CDR1 and CDR2 encoded by the germline V gene are MDHEN and SYDVKM. The CDR3 starts with the cysteine, ends with the phenylalanine, and has 13 residues. Only the CDR3 part of the read is kept: 39 bases, read in frame from the first base. The 39 donors, aged 6 to 90 years, were systemically healthy Caucasian individuals from Russia. Each donor gave ten milliliters of peripheral blood, drawn into EDTA-treated Vacutainer tubes. Ficoll-Paque density-gradient centrifugation was used to isolate PBMCs, with at least 6.5 million per sample. Total RNA, at least 6 micrograms per sample, was extracted from PBMCs with Trizol reagent. For every donor, flow cytometry on a PBMC aliquot measured the percentage of naive CD45RAhigh/CD27high T cells. Comment on this clonotype: Its antigen target is currently unknown. No base qualities exist here, and no much larger clone lies one base off it.

These records were also assigned to another study, of T cells of mothers and their children. In that second paper, the authors write: Nine systemically healthy Caucasian individuals served as donors, namely three mothers together with their six children. cDNA synthesis used all of the extracted RNA, with 1.5 ug of RNA in each 15 ul reaction. In the second PCR, the M1S primer introduced both the sample barcodes and 2-4 random nucleotides. More than 9.5 million TCR beta CDR3 reads were obtained from each mother, and roughly 3 million reads were obtained from each child. Thymic selection shapes the output of TCR recombination in a similar way in related and unrelated pairs, and inherited differences have a minor effect. Normalized repertoire overlap in related mother-child pairs was always slightly higher than in unrelated mother-child pairs, but the difference was never significant. Persistent microchimeric T cell clones were not detected, at a sensitivity of around 99 clones per million clonotypes. To look for features that set related mother-child pairs apart from unrelated individuals, the researchers ran deep NGS to compare the TCR beta repertoires of mothers and children. On average, the children were about 12 +/- 4 years old, while the mothers were 40 +/- 4 years old. Libraries were sequenced on Illumina HiSeq 2000 with 100+100 nt paired-end reads after adapter ligation with NEBNext reagents. To prevent cross-contamination, the mother and child libraries were prepared one month apart and sequenced in separate runs. Between roughly 500,000 and 2,000,000 distinct TCR beta clonotypes were identified per donor. Naive TCR beta clonotypes were estimated from low-frequency clonotypes matched to each donor's FACS-determined naive share, without sorting.

The rearrangement combines TRBV28 with TRBJ2-3; the D gene is unclear. This TCR came from a boy younger than 18 in good health. Sequencing was done on a sample of blood. The CDR3 reads as follows: CASSFLSTDTQYF. The base sequence is TGTGCCAGCAGTTTCTTAAGCACAGATACGCAGTATTTT.